Only one count was recorded for the clone carrying this T cell receptor beta chain. The germline V gene has CDR1 SGHTS and CDR2 YDEGEE. The CDR3 consists of 15 residues. Trimming shortened V by 8 bases and J by 4 bases, and 22 bases separated the two germline ends. This sample is part of a study of blood T cell repertoires in COVID-19. Generated by immunoSEQ multiplex PCR, the TCRdb table keeps only in-frame clones and is missing some. Of tens of thousands of clones detected, around 90% appear once; the ten largest clones hold 2.4%. Specimen: peripheral blood. V is TRBV5-8 and J is TRBJ2-7, with a possible D match to TRBD1 (6 bases). The receptor's source is a man in his fifties or sixties with active COVID-19. The CDR3 bases are TGTGCCAGTCCCGCCTGGGGGCTCCCTGGGTACGAGCAGTACTTC. It codes for CASPAWGLPGYEQYF. The whole variable domain, filled in from reference TRBV5-8 and TRBJ2-7, reads EAGVTQSPTHLIKTRGQQATLRCSPISGHTSVYWYQQALGLGLQFLLWYDEGEERNRGNFPPRFSGRQFPNYSSELNVNALELEDSALYLCASPAWGLPGYEQYFGPGTRLTVT.